This T cell receptor (beta chain) was recovered during a study of T cell changes during pregnancy in multiple sclerosis. V trimming: 5 bases; J trimming: 7 bases; junction bases outside the gene matches: 10. The length of the CDR3 is 16 residues. Germline CDR1 is LNHDA and CDR2 is SQIVND (reference sequence). Measured with immunoSEQ multiplex PCR; TCRdb has only the in-frame clones, and not every one. There are around 47,000 clones in the sample; about 94% occur only once, and about 4.1% lies in the top ten. The chain combines TRBV19 with TRBJ2-1; 11 positions agree with TRBD2. Sample: CD8+ T cells from peripheral blood mononuclear cells, taken in the first trimester of pregnancy. The clonotype originates from a female donor with multiple sclerosis, enrolled in a pregnancy study. CDR3 residues: CASSVLAGGPVNEQFF. In DNA, the CDR3 is TGTGCCAGTAGTGTCTTAGCGGGGGGGCCAGTGAATGAGCAGTTCTTC.